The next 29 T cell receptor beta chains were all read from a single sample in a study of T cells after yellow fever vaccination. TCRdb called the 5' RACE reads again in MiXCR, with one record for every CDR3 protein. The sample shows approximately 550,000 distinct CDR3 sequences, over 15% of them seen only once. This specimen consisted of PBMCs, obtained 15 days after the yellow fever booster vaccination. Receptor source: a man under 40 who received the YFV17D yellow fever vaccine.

The CDR3 loop reads CSVGGPEAFF. In DNA, the CDR3 is TGCAGCGTTGGGGGACCTGAAGCTTTCTTT. The chain carries TRBV29-1 and TRBJ1-1; TRBD1 might be the D (5 bases). The CDR3 sequence is 10 residues long. Germline V CDR1 and CDR2: SQVTM, ANQGSEA. Trimming removed 4 bases from V and 6 bases from J, with 6 bases in between.

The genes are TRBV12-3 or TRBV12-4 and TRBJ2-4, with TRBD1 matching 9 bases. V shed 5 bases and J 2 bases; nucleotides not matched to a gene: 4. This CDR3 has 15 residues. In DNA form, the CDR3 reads TGTGCCAGCAGTCCGACAGGGGGGACCAAAAACATTCAGTACTTC. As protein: CASSPTGGTKNIQYF.

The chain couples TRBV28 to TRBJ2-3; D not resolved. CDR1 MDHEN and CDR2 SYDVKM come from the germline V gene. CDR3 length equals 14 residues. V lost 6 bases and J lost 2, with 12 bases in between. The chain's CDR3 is CASRGPKNTDTQYF. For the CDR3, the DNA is TGTGCCAGCAGAGGACCAAAAAACACAGATACGCAGTATTTT.

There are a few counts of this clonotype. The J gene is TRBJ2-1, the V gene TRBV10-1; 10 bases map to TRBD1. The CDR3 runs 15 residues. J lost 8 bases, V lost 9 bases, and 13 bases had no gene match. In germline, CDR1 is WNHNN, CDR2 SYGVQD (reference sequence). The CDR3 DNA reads TGCGCCAGTGCCGCGGGACAGGGGCGATTCGATGAGCAGTTCTTC. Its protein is CASAAGQGRFDEQFF.

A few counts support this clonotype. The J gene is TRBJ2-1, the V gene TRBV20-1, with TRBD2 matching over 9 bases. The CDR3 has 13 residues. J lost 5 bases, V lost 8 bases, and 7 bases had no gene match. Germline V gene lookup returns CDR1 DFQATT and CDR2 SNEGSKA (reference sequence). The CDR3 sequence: CSPSSGNHNEQFF. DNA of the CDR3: TGCAGTCCTTCTAGCGGGAACCACAATGAGCAGTTCTTC.

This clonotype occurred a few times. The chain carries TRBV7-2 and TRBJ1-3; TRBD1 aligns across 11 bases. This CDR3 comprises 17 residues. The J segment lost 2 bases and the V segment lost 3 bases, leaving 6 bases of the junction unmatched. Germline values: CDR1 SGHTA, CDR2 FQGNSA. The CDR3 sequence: CASSFSGTGGTGNTIYF. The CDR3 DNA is TGTGCCAGCAGCTTTTCCGGGACAGGGGGGACTGGAAACACCATATATTTT.

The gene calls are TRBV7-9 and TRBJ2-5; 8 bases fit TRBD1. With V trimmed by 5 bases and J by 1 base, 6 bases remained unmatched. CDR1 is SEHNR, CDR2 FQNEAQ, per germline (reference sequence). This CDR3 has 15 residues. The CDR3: CASSQGQARQETQYF. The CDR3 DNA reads TGTGCCAGCAGCCAGGGACAGGCTCGCCAAGAGACCCAGTACTTC.

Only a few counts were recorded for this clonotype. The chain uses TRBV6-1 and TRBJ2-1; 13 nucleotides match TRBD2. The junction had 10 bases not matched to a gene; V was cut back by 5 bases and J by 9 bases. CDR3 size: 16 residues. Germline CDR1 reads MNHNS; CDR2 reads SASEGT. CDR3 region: CASSPQGLAGTAEQFF. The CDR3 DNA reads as TGTGCCAGCAGTCCACAGGGACTAGCGGGAACGGCTGAGCAGTTCTTC.

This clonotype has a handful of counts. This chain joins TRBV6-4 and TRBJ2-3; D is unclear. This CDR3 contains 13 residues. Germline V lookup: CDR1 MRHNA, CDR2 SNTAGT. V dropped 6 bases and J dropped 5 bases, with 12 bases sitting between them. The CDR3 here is CASSGQMGDTQYF. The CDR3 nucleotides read TGTGCCAGCAGCGGCCAAATGGGAGATACGCAGTATTTT.

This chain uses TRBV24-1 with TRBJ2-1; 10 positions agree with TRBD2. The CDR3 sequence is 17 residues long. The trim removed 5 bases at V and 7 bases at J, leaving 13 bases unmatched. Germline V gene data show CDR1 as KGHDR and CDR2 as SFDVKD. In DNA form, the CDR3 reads TGTGCCACCAGTGGTCCAGGTTCTAGCGGGAGTGATAATGAGCAGTTCTTC. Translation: CATSGPGSSGSDNEQFF.

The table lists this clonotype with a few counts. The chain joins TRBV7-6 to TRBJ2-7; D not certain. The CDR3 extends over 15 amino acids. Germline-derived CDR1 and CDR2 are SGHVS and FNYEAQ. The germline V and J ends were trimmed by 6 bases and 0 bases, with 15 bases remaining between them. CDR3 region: CASSFSGEASYEQYF. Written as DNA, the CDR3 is TGTGCCAGCAGTTTTTCGGGCGAGGCCTCCTACGAGCAGTACTTC.

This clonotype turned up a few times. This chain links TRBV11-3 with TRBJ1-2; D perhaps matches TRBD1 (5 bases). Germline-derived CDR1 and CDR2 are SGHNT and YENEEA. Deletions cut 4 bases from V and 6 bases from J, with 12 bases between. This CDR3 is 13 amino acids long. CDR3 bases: TGTGCCAGCAGCTCGAGTGGGGGAGATGGCTACACCTTC. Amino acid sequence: CASSSSGGDGYTF.

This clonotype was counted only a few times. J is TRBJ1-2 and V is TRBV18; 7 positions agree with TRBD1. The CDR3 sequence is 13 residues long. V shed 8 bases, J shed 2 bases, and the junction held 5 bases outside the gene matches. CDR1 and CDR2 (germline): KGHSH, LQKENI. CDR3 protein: CASRDRVNYGYTF. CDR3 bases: TGTGCCAGCCGCGACAGGGTCAACTATGGCTACACCTTC. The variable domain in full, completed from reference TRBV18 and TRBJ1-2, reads NAGVMQNPRHLVRRRGQEARLRCSPMKGHSHVYWYRQLPEEGLKFMVYLQKENIIDESGMPKERFSAEFPKEGPSILRIQQVVRGDSAAYFCASRDRVNYGYTFGSGTRLTVV.

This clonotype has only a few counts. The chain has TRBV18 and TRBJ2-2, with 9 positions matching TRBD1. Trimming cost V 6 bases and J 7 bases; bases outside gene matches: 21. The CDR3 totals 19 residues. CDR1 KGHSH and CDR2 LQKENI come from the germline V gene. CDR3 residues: CASSPEGIIGTGIVGELFF. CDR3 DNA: TGTGCCAGCTCGCCCGAAGGGATCATTGGGACAGGGATCGTCGGGGAGCTGTTTTTT.

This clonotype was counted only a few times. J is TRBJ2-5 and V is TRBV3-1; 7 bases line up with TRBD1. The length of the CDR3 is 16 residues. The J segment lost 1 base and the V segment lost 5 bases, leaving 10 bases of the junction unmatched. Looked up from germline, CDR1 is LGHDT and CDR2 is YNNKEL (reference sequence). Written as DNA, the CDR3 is TGTGCCAGCAGCTCGCTGAGGGACAGCTTCCAAGAGACCCAGTACTTC. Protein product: CASSSLRDSFQETQYF.

The CDR3 is CASSSTWDTQYF. The CDR3 nucleotides are TGTGCCAGCAGTTCTACGTGGGATACGCAGTATTTT. The chain recombines TRBV12-3 or TRBV12-4 with TRBJ2-3; D call uncertain. V was pared by 4 bases and J by 6 bases, with 8 bases between. The CDR3 length is 12 residues.

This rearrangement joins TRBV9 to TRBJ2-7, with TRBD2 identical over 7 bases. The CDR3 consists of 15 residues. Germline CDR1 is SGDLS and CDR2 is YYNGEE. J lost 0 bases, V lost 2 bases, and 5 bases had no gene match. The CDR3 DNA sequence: TGTGCCAGCAGCGTCTCTAGCGGTTTCTCCTACGAGCAGTACTTC. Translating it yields CASSVSSGFSYEQYF.

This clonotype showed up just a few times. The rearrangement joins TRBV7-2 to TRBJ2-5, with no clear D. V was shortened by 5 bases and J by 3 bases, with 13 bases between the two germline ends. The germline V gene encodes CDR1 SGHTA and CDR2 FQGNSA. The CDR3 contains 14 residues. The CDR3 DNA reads TGTGCCAGCAGCCCGATCCCTACAGAAGAGACCCAGTACTTC. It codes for CASSPIPTEETQYF.

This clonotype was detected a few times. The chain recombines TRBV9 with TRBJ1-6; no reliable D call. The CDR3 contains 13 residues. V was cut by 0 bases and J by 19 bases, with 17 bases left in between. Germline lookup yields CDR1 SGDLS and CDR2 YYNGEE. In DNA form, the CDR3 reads TGTGCCAGCAGCGTAGGTGACGAGCCAACTATTCACTTT. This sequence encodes CASSVGDEPTIHF. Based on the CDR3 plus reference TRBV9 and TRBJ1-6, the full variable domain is DSGVTQTPKHLITATGQRVTLRCSPRSGDLSVYWYQQSLDQGLQFLIQYYNGEERAKGNILERFSAQQFPDLHSELNLSSLELGDSALYFCASSVGDEPTIHFGNGTRLTVT.

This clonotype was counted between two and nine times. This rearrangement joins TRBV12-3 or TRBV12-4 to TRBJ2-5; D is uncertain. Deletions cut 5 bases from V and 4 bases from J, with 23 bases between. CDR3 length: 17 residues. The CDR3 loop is CASSPRDTRPSRETQYF. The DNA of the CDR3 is TGTGCCAGCAGTCCCCGCGATACACGACCCTCCCGAGAGACCCAGTACTTC.

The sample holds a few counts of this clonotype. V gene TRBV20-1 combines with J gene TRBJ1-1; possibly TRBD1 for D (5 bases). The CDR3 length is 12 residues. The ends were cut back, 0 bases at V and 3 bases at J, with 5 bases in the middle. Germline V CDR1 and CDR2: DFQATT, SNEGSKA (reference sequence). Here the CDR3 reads CSARETDTEAFF. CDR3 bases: TGCAGTGCTAGAGAGACAGACACTGAAGCTTTCTTT.

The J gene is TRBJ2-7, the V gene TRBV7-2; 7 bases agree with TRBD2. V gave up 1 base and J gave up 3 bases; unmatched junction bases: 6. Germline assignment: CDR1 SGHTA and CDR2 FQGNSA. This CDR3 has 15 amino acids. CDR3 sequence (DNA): TGTGCCAGCAGCTTAGGCGGGACTACCTTCTACGAGCAGTACTTC. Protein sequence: CASSLGGTTFYEQYF.

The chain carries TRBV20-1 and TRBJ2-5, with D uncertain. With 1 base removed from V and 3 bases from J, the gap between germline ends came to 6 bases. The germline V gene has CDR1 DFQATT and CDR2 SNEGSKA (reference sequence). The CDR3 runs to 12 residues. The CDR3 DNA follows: TGCAGTGCTAGAGGAGGCAAAGAGACCCAGTACTTC. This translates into CSARGGKETQYF.

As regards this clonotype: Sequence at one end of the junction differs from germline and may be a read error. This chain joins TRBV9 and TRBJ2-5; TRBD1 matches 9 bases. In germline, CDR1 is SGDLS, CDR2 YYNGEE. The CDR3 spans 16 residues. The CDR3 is CASSVGGGQGSETQYF. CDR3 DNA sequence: TGTGCCAGTAGCGTGGGGGGCGGACAGGGGAGCGAGACCCAGTACTTC. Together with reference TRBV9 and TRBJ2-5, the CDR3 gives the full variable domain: DSGVTQTPKHLITATGQRVTLRCSPRSGDLSVYWYQQSLDQGLQFLIQYYNGEERAKGNILERFSAQQFPDLHSELNLSSLELGDSALYFCASSVGGGQGSETQYFGPGTRLLVL.

The DNA of the CDR3 is TGTGCCAGCAGTTGGGGTAGCGGGAGGGCCTTCTACGAGCAGTACTTC. This codes for CASSWGSGRAFYEQYF. This chain links TRBV6-5 with TRBJ2-7, with 11 bases matching TRBD2. Germline trimming cut 4 bases from V and 3 bases from J; bases unmatched to any gene: 8. The CDR3 runs 16 residues. The germline CDR1 and CDR2 sequences are MNHEY and SVGAGI.

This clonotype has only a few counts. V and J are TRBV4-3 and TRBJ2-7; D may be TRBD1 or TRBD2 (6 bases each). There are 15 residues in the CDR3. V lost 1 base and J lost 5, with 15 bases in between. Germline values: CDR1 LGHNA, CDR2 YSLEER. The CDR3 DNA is TGCGCCAGCAGCCAAGGCCTGCCGGGGGCGAACGAGCAGTACTTC. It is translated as CASSQGLPGANEQYF.

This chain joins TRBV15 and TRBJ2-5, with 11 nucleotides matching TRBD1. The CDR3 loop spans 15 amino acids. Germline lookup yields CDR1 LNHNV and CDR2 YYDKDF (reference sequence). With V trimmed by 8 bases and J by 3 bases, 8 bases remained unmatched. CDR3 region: CATARRTGGEETQYF. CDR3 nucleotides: TGTGCCACCGCTCGCAGGACAGGGGGCGAAGAGACCCAGTACTTC.

This chain's CDR3 is CASRSLGEQYF. CDR3 in DNA: TGTGCCAGCAGGTCCCTAGGCGAGCAGTACTTC. The chain recombines TRBV7-9 with TRBJ2-7, with unresolved D. CDR3 length equals 11 residues. Germline CDR1 and CDR2: SEHNR and FQNEAQ (reference sequence). Trimming took 6 bases from V and 6 from J, leaving 9 bases between them. Using reference TRBV7-9 and TRBJ2-7 for the parts outside the CDR3, the full variable domain is DTGVSQNPRHKITKRGQNVTFRCDPISEHNRLYWYRQTLGQGPEFLTYFQNEAQLEKSRLLSDRFSAERPKGSFSTLEIQRTEQGDSAMYLCASRSLGEQYFGPGTRLTVT.

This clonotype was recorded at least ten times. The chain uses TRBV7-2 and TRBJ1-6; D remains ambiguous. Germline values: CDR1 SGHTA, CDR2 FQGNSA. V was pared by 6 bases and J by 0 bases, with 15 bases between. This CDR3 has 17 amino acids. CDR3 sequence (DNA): TGTGCCAGCAGGTCCTCTGACGGAAACTCCTATAATTCACCCCTCCACTTT. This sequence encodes CASRSSDGNSYNSPLHF.